This passage covers 21 T cell receptor beta chains from one sample sequenced in a study of blood T cell repertoires in COVID-19. The table came from immunoSEQ multiplex PCR; TCRdb's copy has only in-frame clones and leaves some out. The data show 30,000 to 40,000 clones, with about 90% seen just once and roughly an eighth held by the top ten. The sample was peripheral blood. The source is a human donor with active COVID-19. The donor label of this sample is uncertain.

The chain links TRBV7-9 to TRBJ1-1; D is unresolved. CDR3 length: 14 amino acids. Trimming removed 5 bases at V and 1 base at J, with 11 bases between. Germline loops: CDR1 SEHNR, CDR2 FQNEAQ (reference sequence). CDR3 nucleotide sequence: TGTGCCAGCAGCAGCTACGGAGGGAACACTGAAGCTTTCTTT. Protein: CASSSYGGNTEAFF. The whole variable domain, filled in from reference TRBV7-9 and TRBJ1-1, reads DTGVSQNPRHKITKRGQNVTFRCDPISEHNRLYWYRQTLGQGPEFLTYFQNEAQLEKSRLLSDRFSAERPKGSFSTLEIQRTEQGDSAMYLCASSSYGGNTEAFFGQGTRLTVV.

The rearrangement uses TRBV6-6 and TRBJ2-2, with a weak D call TRBD2 (7 bases). The CDR3 has 16 residues. Germline CDR1 is MNHNY and CDR2 is SVGAGI (reference sequence). The V gene lost 7 bases and the J gene lost 6 bases, with 21 bases spanning the gap. This CDR3 reads CASNWEAGQGSGELFF. The CDR3 nucleotides are TGTGCCAGCAACTGGGAAGCGGGACAAGGTTCCGGGGAGCTGTTTTTT.

This clone appeared a single time. This chain links TRBV6-5 with TRBJ1-1; weak D call: TRBD1 (6 bases). Germline lookup yields CDR1 MNHEY and CDR2 SVGAGI. The CDR3 extends over 14 amino acids. V lost 6 bases, J lost 1 base, and 12 bases lay in between. The CDR3, as DNA: TGTGCCAGCAGGGACCAGGGGACGAACACTGAAGCTTTCTTT. The encoded protein is CASRDQGTNTEAFF.

J is TRBJ1-1 and V is TRBV4-3; a weak D match, TRBD1 (5 bases). This CDR3 contains 15 residues. CDR1 and CDR2 (germline): LGHNA, YSLEER. V was shortened by 1 base and J by 2 bases, with 11 bases between the two germline ends. The CDR3 nucleotides read TGCGCCAGCAGCCAAGGCGCAGGGACTAACACTGAAGCTTTCTTT. Translation: CASSQGAGTNTEAFF.

The chain is built from TRBV7-2 and TRBJ1-1; D unclear. The ends were cut back, 1 base at V and 7 bases at J, with 4 bases in the middle. The CDR3 spans 11 residues. CDR1 and CDR2 from the germline V gene are SGHTA and FQGNSA. In DNA form, the CDR3 reads TGTGCCAGCAGCTTAGGCGGTGAAGCTTTCTTT. This gives the protein CASSLGGEAFF.

The CDR3 region is CASSTPLAGGKDTQYF. For the CDR3, the DNA is TGTGCCAGTAGTACTCCTCTAGCGGGGGGGAAGGATACGCAGTATTTT. This chain links TRBV19 with TRBJ2-3; 12 bases fit TRBD2. CDR1 and CDR2 from the germline V gene are LNHDA and SQIVND (reference sequence). The V segment lost 4 bases and the J segment 6 bases; nucleotides outside the gene matches: 8. The CDR3 totals 16 residues.

The chain links TRBV18 to TRBJ2-2, with TRBD1 as a possible D gene (6 bases). Trimming shortened V by 0 bases and J by 9 bases, and 20 bases separated the two germline ends. The CDR3 covers 17 residues. The V gene's germline CDR1 is KGHSH and CDR2 LQKENI. This CDR3 is CASSPPDQTGSRRELFF. The CDR3 nucleotides read TGTGCCAGCTCACCACCCGATCAGACAGGATCTCGACGGGAGCTGTTTTTT.

This chain links TRBV6-1 with TRBJ2-3; possibly TRBD2 for D (5 bases). This CDR3 contains 15 residues. V dropped 2 bases and J dropped 3 bases, with 12 bases sitting between them. Germline CDR1 MNHNS, CDR2 SASEGT. The CDR3 sequence is CASSELFSGTDTQYF. The CDR3 DNA reads TGTGCCAGCAGTGAACTGTTTTCGGGGACAGATACGCAGTATTTT.

This CDR3 reads CASSESGLAGREQFF. The CDR3 region has the DNA TGTGCCAGCAGTGAGTCGGGACTAGCGGGGAGGGAGCAGTTCTTC. The rearrangement links TRBV25-1 to TRBJ2-1; 13 nucleotides align to TRBD2. Germline assignment: CDR1 MGHDK and CDR2 SYGVNS. The junction had 6 bases not matched to a gene; V was cut back by 3 bases and J by 10 bases. CDR3 size: 15 residues.

In nucleotides, the CDR3 is TGTGCCAGCGTGGGAGGGTACATGAACACTGAAGCTTTCTTT. It translates to CASVGGYMNTEAFF. V gene TRBV6-5 combines with J gene TRBJ1-1; no definite D call. With 8 bases removed from V and 0 bases from J, the gap between germline ends came to 13 bases. The CDR3 consists of 14 residues. Germline-derived CDR1 and CDR2 are MNHEY and SVGAGI.

This clone is a singleton in its sample. V usage is TRBV4-3 and J usage is TRBJ2-1; D call uncertain. Per germline, CDR1 LGHNA and CDR2 YSLEER. V was pared by 0 bases and J by 3 bases, with 6 bases between. The CDR3 is 14 residues long. Written as DNA, the CDR3 is TGCGCCAGCAGCCAAGATCGTTTCTACAATGAGCAGTTCTTC. It encodes CASSQDRFYNEQFF.

The V call is TRBV6-4, the J call TRBJ1-4, with D maybe TRBD1 (5 bases). V shed 6 bases and J shed 7 bases, with 15 bases lying between them. The germline gives CDR1 MRHNA, CDR2 SNTAGT. The CDR3 has 14 residues. The CDR3 DNA reads as TGTGCCAGCAGCCCCCCAGGGTACGGTGAAAAACTGTTTTTT. Protein product: CASSPPGYGEKLFF.

This clone has only a few counts. The CDR3 region has the DNA TGTGCCAGCAGTTTGGGGAGGCCTTACTTGAACACTGAAGCTTTCTTT. As protein: CASSLGRPYLNTEAFF. V usage is TRBV27 and J usage is TRBJ1-1; no clear D. The CDR3 spans 16 residues. Germline values: CDR1 MNHEY, CDR2 SMNVEV (reference sequence). The V and J ends lost 3 bases and 0 bases respectively, with 14 bases between them.

V and J are TRBV7-2 and TRBJ2-7; D is ambiguous. Trimming took 1 base from V and 7 from J, leaving 5 bases between them. Germline CDR1 and CDR2: SGHTA and FQGNSA. This CDR3 region has 11 residues. DNA for the CDR3: TGTGCCAGCAGCTTAGATCGGGAGCAGTACTTC. This codes for CASSLDREQYF. The full variable domain, completed using reference TRBV7-2 and TRBJ2-7, is GAGVSQSPSNKVTEKGKDVELRCDPISGHTALYWYRQSLGQGLEFLIYFQGNSAPDKSGLPSDRFSAERTGGSVSTLTIQRTQQEDSAVYLCASSLDREQYFGPGTRLTVT.

V gene TRBV3-1 (or the pseudogene TRBV3-2) combines with J gene TRBJ1-2, with no clear D. V lost 11 bases and J lost 5, with 18 bases in between. CDR1 is LGHDT, CDR2 YNNKEL, per germline (reference sequence). This CDR3 contains 13 residues. Here the CDR3 DNA reads TGTGCCGTTGCGAGCGGCCTTTATTATGGCTACACCTTC. This gives the protein CAVASGLYYGYTF.

This rearrangement joins TRBV2 to TRBJ2-7; D possibly corresponds to TRBD2 (6 bases). Germline CDR1 reads SNHLY; CDR2 reads FYNNEI. Trimming stripped 7 bases from V and 6 bases from J, with 19 bases between. The CDR3 runs 14 residues. The CDR3 reads CASILDGGSLEQYF. The DNA for the CDR3 is TGTGCCAGCATCCTGGACGGAGGGTCCCTCGAGCAGTACTTC.

The chain joins TRBV6-2 or TRBV6-3 to TRBJ1-2; 11 nucleotides line up with TRBD1. The CDR3 is made up of 16 amino acids. With 5 bases clipped from V and 4 bases from J, the junction kept 9 bases outside the gene matches. Per germline, CDR1 MNHEY and CDR2 SVGEGT. The CDR3 sequence is CASSTSGTGGIYGYTF. In DNA, the CDR3 is TGTGCCAGCAGTACCTCCGGGACAGGGGGGATCTATGGCTACACCTTC.

The V and J genes are TRBV5-1 and TRBJ2-7, with D possibly being TRBD1 (6 bases). Trimming shortened V by 2 bases and J by 4 bases, and 10 bases separated the two germline ends. The CDR3 spans 13 residues. Germline V CDR1 and CDR2: SGHRS, YFSETQ. CDR3 amino acids: CASSLDRPYEQYF. CDR3 DNA sequence: TGCGCCAGCAGCTTAGACAGGCCATACGAGCAGTACTTC.

The table lists this clone with a count of one. The rearrangement joins TRBV6-1 to TRBJ1-2, with D tentatively TRBD1 (5 bases). The V gene lost 1 base and the J gene lost 4 bases, with 13 bases spanning the gap. Per the germline V gene, CDR1 is MNHNS and CDR2 is SASEGT. The CDR3 runs 15 residues. CDR3 in amino acids: CASSEVEGWAYGYTF. The CDR3 DNA reads as TGTGCCAGCAGTGAAGTGGAGGGGTGGGCCTATGGCTACACCTTC.

This chain joins TRBV10-3 and TRBJ2-1, with 7 bases that match TRBD2. After removal of 3 bases from V and 7 bases from J, the junction contained 9 bases not matched to a gene. Germline CDR1 reads ENHRY; CDR2 reads SYGVKD. The CDR3 covers 15 residues. The CDR3 protein is CAISDLPGGTNEQFF. DNA of the CDR3: TGTGCCATCAGTGATCTGCCGGGGGGAACGAATGAGCAGTTCTTC.

The chain is built from TRBV28 and TRBJ1-5; a weak D match, TRBD1 (5 bases). This CDR3 has 16 residues. CDR1 and CDR2 from the germline V gene are MDHEN and SYDVKM. The ends were cut back, 5 bases at V and 2 bases at J, with 16 bases in the middle. The CDR3 nucleotides are TGTGCCAGCAGTCACGAGGTGGGGCGCGGCAATCAGCCCCAGCATTTT. Residues: CASSHEVGRGNQPQHF. The full variable domain, in which reference TRBV28 and TRBJ1-5 provide the parts outside the CDR3, is DVKVTQSSRYLVKRTGEKVFLECVQDMDHENMFWYRQDPGLGLRLIYFSYDVKMKEKGDIPEGYSVSREKKERFSLILESASTNQTSMYLCASSHEVGRGNQPQHFGDGTRLSIL.